This is a list of T cell receptor beta chains from one sample in a study of CD8 T cells in ankylosing spondylitis. MiXCR was run by TCRdb on the 5' RACE reads, yielding one entry per CDR3 protein. The sample gives around 120,000 distinct CDR3 sequences, approximately 25% of which show up once; roughly an eighth is in the top ten. The sample consisted of synovial fluid, either unsorted or a sorted T cell fraction (not recorded which). These receptors all stem from a male donor with ankylosing spondylitis. Each CDR3 is given with its conserved first and last residue. D genes are given only for firm matches. Clone size is stated in some rows and not others, as once, few, many or a class when expanded.

clone_size: NA
j_call: TRBJ2-5
v_call: TRBV7-9
d_call: NA
cdr3_nt: TGTGCCAGCAGTTTAGAGGCGGGCCAAGAGACCCAGTACTTC
cdr3_aa: CASSLEAGQETQYF

clone_size: NA
j_call: TRBJ1-2
v_call: TRBV12-3/TRBV12-4
d_call: NA
cdr3_nt: TGTGCCAGCAGCCCCGACTTCTATGGCTACACCTTC
cdr3_aa: CASSPDFYGYTF

clone_size: NA
j_call: TRBJ2-1
v_call: TRBV12-3/TRBV12-4
d_call: TRBD2
cdr3_nt: TGTGCCAGCACGCTAGCGGGAGGTACCCATGAGCAGTTCTTC
cdr3_aa: CASTLAGGTHEQFF

clone_size: NA
j_call: TRBJ2-7
v_call: TRBV5-1
d_call: NA
cdr3_nt: TGCGCCAGCAGCTCCCAAGACAGACCCACAGACGAGCAGTACTTC
cdr3_aa: CASSSQDRPTDEQYF

clone_size: NA
j_call: TRBJ2-3
v_call: TRBV6-4
d_call: TRBD2
cdr3_nt: TGTGCCACCCGGGCTCGACCGGGACTAGCGGGAGGGCCCCGGGTAGATACGCAGTATTTT
cdr3_aa: CATRARPGLAGGPRVDTQYF

clone_size: few
j_call: TRBJ1-3
v_call: TRBV3-1
d_call: NA
cdr3_nt: TGTGCCAGCAGCCAAGATCTTGACGCTACCTCTGGAAACACCATATATTTT
cdr3_aa: CASSQDLDATSGNTIYF

clone_size: few
j_call: TRBJ1-5
v_call: TRBV11-2
d_call: NA
cdr3_nt: TGTGCCAGCAGCTCGGGGGCCAGCAATCAGCCCCAGCATTTT
cdr3_aa: CASSSGASNQPQHF

clone_size: NA
j_call: TRBJ1-2
v_call: TRBV7-9
d_call: TRBD1
cdr3_nt: TGTGCCAGCAGCTCATGGGACAGGGTCTATGGCTACACCTTC
cdr3_aa: CASSSWDRVYGYTF

clone_size: NA
j_call: TRBJ2-1
v_call: TRBV3-1
d_call: TRBD2
cdr3_nt: TGTGCCAGCAGCCGACTAGCGGGAGGAGTAGAGCAGTTCTTC
cdr3_aa: CASSRLAGGVEQFF

clone_size: NA
j_call: TRBJ2-3
v_call: TRBV6-2/TRBV6-3
d_call: TRBD2
cdr3_nt: TGTGCCAGCAGTCGGACTAGCGGGAGACCAGATACGCAGTATTTT
cdr3_aa: CASSRTSGRPDTQYF

clone_size: NA
j_call: TRBJ1-4
v_call: TRBV20-1
d_call: NA
cdr3_nt: TGCAGTGCTAGAGATCCCAGGGCAGATGAAAAACTGTTTTTT
cdr3_aa: CSARDPRADEKLFF

clone_size: NA
j_call: TRBJ2-4
v_call: TRBV7-9
d_call: NA
cdr3_nt: TGTGCCAGCAGCTCCTCAGGGAGAGCCAAAAACATTCAGTACTTC
cdr3_aa: CASSSSGRAKNIQYF

clone_size: few
j_call: TRBJ2-1
v_call: TRBV29-1
d_call: TRBD1
cdr3_nt: TGCAGCGTCGCCTCGGGACAGGCAAGCTCCTACAATGAGCAGTTCTTC
cdr3_aa: CSVASGQASSYNEQFF

clone_size: few
j_call: TRBJ1-5
v_call: TRBV25-1
d_call: NA
cdr3_nt: TGTGCCAGCAGTGATGCAGCCTGGGGTCGCAATCAGCCCCAGCATTTT
cdr3_aa: CASSDAAWGRNQPQHF

clone_size: many
j_call: TRBJ2-1
v_call: TRBV20-1
d_call: NA
cdr3_nt: TGCAGTGCTAGAGCCCAAATTTTTAATGAGCAGTTCTTC
cdr3_aa: CSARAQIFNEQFF

clone_size: medium-sized
j_call: TRBJ2-1
v_call: TRBV4-2
d_call: TRBD1
cdr3_nt: TGTGCCAGCAGCCAAGTTAGCGAGACAGGGGGCTACAATGAGCAGTTCTTC
cdr3_aa: CASSQVSETGGYNEQFF

clone_size: few
j_call: TRBJ2-5
v_call: TRBV18
d_call: NA
cdr3_nt: TGTGCCAGCTCGAAGTTGACTAGTCGACAAGAGACCCAGTACTTC
cdr3_aa: CASSKLTSRQETQYF

clone_size: many
j_call: TRBJ2-7
v_call: TRBV27
d_call: NA
cdr3_nt: TGTGCCAGCGCCAGAGGAGTAAGGTACGAGCAGTACTTC
cdr3_aa: CASARGVRYEQYF

clone_size: NA
j_call: TRBJ2-7
v_call: TRBV20-1
d_call: NA
cdr3_nt: TGCAGTGCTAGCAGTCCTTCCTACGAGCAGTACTTC
cdr3_aa: CSASSPSYEQYF

clone_size: NA
j_call: TRBJ1-6
v_call: TRBV27
d_call: NA
cdr3_nt: TGTGCCAGCAGTTTATCTGAACAGGCTAATTCACCCCTCCACTTT
cdr3_aa: CASSLSEQANSPLHF

clone_size: few
j_call: TRBJ2-5
v_call: TRBV4-2
d_call: TRBD2
cdr3_nt: TGTGCCAGCAGCCCCGCCGCTCGGGGGGTGCAGACCCAGTACTTC
cdr3_aa: CASSPAARGVQTQYF

clone_size: many
j_call: TRBJ1-3
v_call: TRBV13
d_call: NA
cdr3_nt: TGTGCCAGCAGCTTAGAGGGGACGGAAGGAAACACCATATATTTT
cdr3_aa: CASSLEGTEGNTIYF

clone_size: NA
j_call: TRBJ2-3
v_call: TRBV5-4
d_call: NA
cdr3_nt: TGTGCCAGCAGCTTCGGGACTTCCGCGGGAGATACGCAGTATTTT
cdr3_aa: CASSFGTSAGDTQYF

clone_size: few
j_call: TRBJ1-1
v_call: TRBV20-1
d_call: NA
cdr3_nt: TGCAGTGCCGAAGTCCCCGACAGGCTGAACACTGAAGCTTTCTTT
cdr3_aa: CSAEVPDRLNTEAFF

clone_size: NA
j_call: TRBJ2-3
v_call: TRBV20-1
d_call: NA
cdr3_nt: TGCAGTGCTAGTTCGTGGCGCAGGGGCCTGCGGGGTACGCAGTATTTT
cdr3_aa: CSASSWRRGLRGTQYF

clone_size: many
j_call: TRBJ2-7
v_call: TRBV7-9
d_call: TRBD2
cdr3_nt: TGTGCCAGCAGCACTAGCGGGAGATGGGAGCAGTACTTC
cdr3_aa: CASSTSGRWEQYF

clone_size: NA
j_call: TRBJ2-3
v_call: TRBV3-1
d_call: TRBD2
cdr3_nt: TGTGCCAGCAGCCGGGGACTAGCGGGAGATACGCAGTATTTT
cdr3_aa: CASSRGLAGDTQYF

clone_size: NA
j_call: TRBJ1-4
v_call: TRBV12-3/TRBV12-4
d_call: NA
cdr3_nt: TGTGCCAGCATGGGGATCGGAGGAAAACTGTTTTTT
cdr3_aa: CASMGIGGKLFF

clone_size: NA
j_call: TRBJ1-6
v_call: TRBV3-1
d_call: TRBD1
cdr3_nt: TGTGCCAGCAGCCGCAAGGGACAGGGGGGCTCACCCCTCCACTTT
cdr3_aa: CASSRKGQGGSPLHF

clone_size: NA
j_call: TRBJ1-5
v_call: TRBV28
d_call: NA
cdr3_nt: TGTGCCAGCACCCAGCTAAAGGAGCCCCAGCATTTT
cdr3_aa: CASTQLKEPQHF

clone_size: few
j_call: TRBJ1-5
v_call: TRBV5-6
d_call: NA
cdr3_nt: TGTGCCAGCAGCTCCAGAGGTGTAATGGACCGGGTGCCCCAGCATTTT
cdr3_aa: CASSSRGVMDRVPQHF

clone_size: many
j_call: TRBJ1-1
v_call: TRBV11-2
d_call: NA
cdr3_nt: TGTGCCAGCAGCTTGCTGAAGGGATTGGGCACTGAAGCTTTCTTT
cdr3_aa: CASSLLKGLGTEAFF

clone_size: NA
j_call: TRBJ2-4
v_call: TRBV19
d_call: NA
cdr3_nt: TGTGCCAGTAGTATAGGAACAGAAAACATTCAGTACTTC
cdr3_aa: CASSIGTENIQYF

clone_size: NA
j_call: TRBJ2-5
v_call: TRBV25-1
d_call: NA
cdr3_nt: TGTGCCAGCAGTGTGGGTTGGGAGACCCAGTACTTC
cdr3_aa: CASSVGWETQYF

clone_size: NA
j_call: TRBJ2-1
v_call: TRBV19
d_call: NA
cdr3_nt: TGTGCCAGTACATGGGCGGGAACGAATGAGCAGTTCTTC
cdr3_aa: CASTWAGTNEQFF

clone_size: few
j_call: TRBJ2-2
v_call: TRBV11-3
d_call: TRBD1
cdr3_nt: TGTGCCAGCAGCTGGGGACAGCAAAACACCGGGGAGCTGTTTTTT
cdr3_aa: CASSWGQQNTGELFF

clone_size: few
j_call: TRBJ2-2
v_call: TRBV5-5
d_call: TRBD1
cdr3_nt: TGTGCCAGCACCCTAATGAAGACAGGGGTCACCGGGGAGCTGTTTTTT
cdr3_aa: CASTLMKTGVTGELFF

clone_size: few
j_call: TRBJ2-1
v_call: TRBV4-2
d_call: NA
cdr3_nt: TGTGCCAGCAGCCAAGTAGTCAATAGCGGCCTTGAGCAGTTCTTC
cdr3_aa: CASSQVVNSGLEQFF

clone_size: few
j_call: TRBJ2-6
v_call: TRBV9
d_call: NA
cdr3_nt: TGTGCCAGCAGCGTAGCTACGGGGCTAACTGGGGCCAACGTCCTGACTTTC
cdr3_aa: CASSVATGLTGANVLTF

clone_size: NA
j_call: TRBJ2-1
v_call: TRBV27
d_call: NA
cdr3_nt: TGTGCCAGCAGTCCGATAGCACACAATGAGCAGTTCTTC
cdr3_aa: CASSPIAHNEQFF

clone_size: NA
j_call: TRBJ2-7
v_call: TRBV12-3/TRBV12-4
d_call: NA
cdr3_nt: TGTGCCAGCAGCCCCAGGGAGGTAAACTACGAGCAGTACTTC
cdr3_aa: CASSPREVNYEQYF